The present T cell receptor (beta chain) was sequenced within a study of PD-L1 blockade in urothelial cancer. As for the study in general: About nine tenths of the roughly 29 patients were men who had bladder-origin urothelial cancer.

General observations from the study: Clones that were tumor-associated expanded more in the blood of durable-benefit patients at 3 weeks.

From germline, CDR1 is MNHNY and CDR2 SVGAGI (reference sequence). V was clipped by 4 bases and J by 1 base; unmatched bases: 8. The CDR3 loop spans 16 amino acids. On this clone: The antigen is unknown.

TCRdb's copy holds only in-frame clones and misses some; the assay was immunoSEQ multiplex PCR. The sample lists more than 40,000 clones, 88% occurring once. This chain joins TRBV6-6 and TRBJ2-7, with 9 positions matching TRBD2. The material sequenced was PBMCs, taken around atezolizumab (anti-PD-L1) treatment. This clonotype was sampled from a woman aged 55-70 years with urothelial cancer. The CDR3 reads CASSLSGTSPSYEQYF. The DNA of the CDR3 is TGTGCCAGCAGTTTATCCGGGACTAGCCCTTCCTACGAGCAGTACTTC.